The entry below describes one T cell receptor beta chain. The sample originates from a study of blood T cell repertoires in COVID-19. Study-wide background: Collection of acute and convalescent COVID-19 samples took place in the United States, Italy and Spain. The analysed material was cDNA or gDNA that came from T cells, B-cell-depleted T cells, or PBMCs.

Trimming stripped 5 bases from V and 4 bases from J, with 18 bases between. The CDR3 is 15 residues long. From germline, CDR1 is SGHTA and CDR2 FQGNSA. Authors' methods: Reference gene primer amplification in the assay estimated nucleated cell counts. Measured with immunoSEQ multiplex PCR; TCRdb has only the in-frame clones, and not every one. V and J calls and clone size are as listed in that table; D and trimming were resolved from the DNA. The data show 55,000 to 70,000 clones, with almost 80% seen just once and 2.5% to 3.5% held by the top ten. Source material: peripheral blood. The origin of this receptor is a man aged 60 to 75 with acute or convalescent COVID-19. The chain is built from TRBV7-2 and TRBJ2-7, with TRBD2 as a possible D gene (7 bases). Here the CDR3 reads CASSPSRGREYEQYF. The CDR3 nucleotides read TGTGCCAGCAGCCCGTCGCGGGGGCGCGAGTACGAGCAGTACTTC. The full variable domain, in which reference TRBV7-2 and TRBJ2-7 provide the parts outside the CDR3, is GAGVSQSPSNKVTEKGKDVELRCDPISGHTALYWYRQSLGQGLEFLIYFQGNSAPDKSGLPSDRFSAERTGGSVSTLTIQRTQQEDSAVYLCASSPSRGREYEQYFGPGTRLTVT.